These 14 T cell receptor beta chains were sequenced from one sample in a study of siplizumab effects on memory and regulatory T cells. Measured with immunoSEQ multiplex PCR; TCRdb has only the in-frame clones, and not every one. Counted here are roughly 80,000 clones, 87% occurring once; the ten biggest clones make up roughly 1.5%. The sample was Tregs sorted from blood. These receptors all come from a human donor in good health.

V and J are TRBV2 and TRBJ1-1, with 8 bases matching TRBD1. The V segment lost 4 bases and the J segment 2 bases; nucleotides outside the gene matches: 6. Germline V gene sequence: CDR1 SNHLY, CDR2 FYNNEI. CDR3 size: 15 residues. The CDR3 nucleotides read TGTGCCAGCAGTGCGCAGGGACAGGATAACACTGAAGCTTTCTTT. It codes for CASSAQGQDNTEAFF.

The rearrangement links TRBV2 to TRBJ1-4; 12 bases match TRBD1. Germline trimming cut 5 bases from V and 7 bases from J; bases unmatched to any gene: 11. CDR1 is SNHLY, CDR2 FYNNEI, per germline. The CDR3 covers 17 residues. Written as DNA, the CDR3 is TGTGCCAGCAGTAACCCGGGACAGGGGGCTCGAGGTGAAAAACTGTTTTTT. Protein product: CASSNPGQGARGEKLFF.

This chain links TRBV6-6 with TRBJ2-7; D uncertain. Between the trimmed V and J ends, which lost 5 bases and 2 bases, there was a span of 7 bases. The V gene's germline CDR1 is MNHNY and CDR2 SVGAGI (reference sequence). The CDR3 has 12 residues. The CDR3 loop is CASSPEAYEQYF. As DNA, the CDR3 is TGTGCCAGCAGTCCAGAGGCCTACGAGCAGTACTTC.

The CDR3 region has the DNA TGTGCCAGCAGCCAACATAAAGGGGGGTACGGAAACACCATATATTTT. Encoded protein: CASSQHKGGYGNTIYF. The V and J genes are TRBV5-6 and TRBJ1-3, with a weak D call TRBD1 (6 bases). V was clipped by 4 bases and J by 4 bases, with 18 bases between them. Germline V gene sequence: CDR1 SGHDT, CDR2 YYEEEE. This CDR3 contains 16 residues.

This clone occurred once. This chain's CDR3 is CASSTVPGPGTDTQYF. The DNA of the CDR3 is TGCGCCAGCAGCACCGTTCCGGGACCGGGCACAGATACGCAGTATTTT. The V gene is TRBV5-1, the J gene TRBJ2-3, with D perhaps given as TRBD1 or TRBD2 (5 bases each). The length of the CDR3 is 16 residues. With 4 bases removed from V and 1 base from J, the gap between germline ends came to 16 bases. Looked up from germline, CDR1 is SGHRS and CDR2 is YFSETQ.

J is TRBJ1-2 and V is TRBV6-1; D unresolved. Germline V gives CDR1 MNHNS, CDR2 SASEGT. The CDR3 has 14 residues. V was trimmed by 3 bases and J by 1 base, leaving 9 bases between them. This CDR3 is CASSEGWGNYGYTF. The CDR3 nucleotides read TGTGCCAGCAGTGAGGGCTGGGGTAACTATGGCTACACCTTC.

The chain couples TRBV10-3 to TRBJ1-3; D is uncertain. The ends were cut back, 0 bases at V and 9 bases at J, with 9 bases in the middle. The CDR3 runs to 13 residues. The V gene's germline CDR1 is ENHRY and CDR2 SYGVKD. This CDR3 is CAISESVGRTIYF. The CDR3 bases are TGTGCCATCAGTGAGTCAGTAGGGCGCACCATATATTTT.

This clone was counted once. The chain employs TRBV14 and TRBJ2-1, with 9 bases identical to TRBD1. Germline CDR1 reads SGHDN; CDR2 reads FVKESK. The CDR3 extends over 19 amino acids. V shed 2 bases and J 4 bases; nucleotides not matched to a gene: 15. The CDR3 here is CASSQLGEEGQGLYNEQFF. In DNA form, the CDR3 reads TGTGCCAGCAGCCAACTTGGAGAGGAGGGACAGGGTTTATACAATGAGCAGTTCTTC. The variable domain in full, completed from reference TRBV14 and TRBJ2-1, reads EAGVTQFPSHSVIEKGQTVTLRCDPISGHDNLYWYRRVMGKEIKFLLHFVKESKQDESGMPNNRFLAERTGGTYSTLKVQPAELEDSGVYFCASSQLGEEGQGLYNEQFFGPGTRLTVL.

The chain combines TRBV21-1 with TRBJ2-4. TRBV21-1 is termed a pseudogene. CDR3 length: 16 amino acids. The CDR3 nucleotides read TGTGTCTTTCCACACCGGCGCCAAGTAATCAAAAACATTCAGTACTTC. It yields the protein CVFPHRRQVIKNIQYF.

V gene TRBV19 combines with J gene TRBJ1-2, with D tentatively TRBD1 (5 bases). CDR3 size: 14 residues. CDR1 is LNHDA and CDR2 is SQIVND in the germline V gene (reference sequence). V lost 7 bases, J lost 3 bases, and 15 bases lay in between. This CDR3 reads CASTRGGSDYGYTF. The CDR3, as DNA: TGTGCCAGTACTCGTGGGGGGTCCGACTATGGCTACACCTTC.

The chain joins TRBV9 to TRBJ1-1; no clear D. This CDR3 is built from 13 residues. The V and J ends lost 3 bases and 0 bases respectively, with 6 bases between them. The germline gives CDR1 SGDLS, CDR2 YYNGEE. The CDR3 loop reads CASSALVNTEAFF. In nucleotides, the CDR3 is TGTGCCAGCAGCGCCCTAGTGAACACTGAAGCTTTCTTT.

The gene calls are TRBV4-3 and TRBJ2-2, with TRBD2 identical over 7 bases. The CDR3 runs to 16 residues. Germline CDR1 is LGHNA and CDR2 is YSLEER. The ends lost 4 bases at V and 3 bases at J; junction bases unmatched: 8. Here the CDR3 reads CASSLQWEGYTGELFF. CDR3 sequence (DNA): TGCGCCAGCAGCCTTCAATGGGAGGGCTACACCGGGGAGCTGTTTTTT.

A single count supports this clone. V usage is TRBV9 and J usage is TRBJ2-5; TRBD2 might be the D (6 bases). V was clipped by 4 bases and J by 0 bases, with 10 bases between them. CDR1 and CDR2 (germline): SGDLS, YYNGEE. The CDR3 runs 14 residues. The CDR3 DNA reads as TGTGCCAGCAGCTTACGGGGGAACCAAGAGACCCAGTACTTC. Protein: CASSLRGNQETQYF.

This chain links TRBV7-9 with TRBJ1-1, with a tentative D call TRBD1 (5 bases). The CDR3 length is 14 residues. V was pared by 0 bases and J by 3 bases, with 8 bases between. Germline V gives CDR1 SEHNR, CDR2 FQNEAQ (reference sequence). CDR3 bases: TGTGCCAGCAGCTTAGCGGGGGTAGACACTGAAGCTTTCTTT. It yields the protein CASSLAGVDTEAFF.